The clone carrying this T cell receptor beta chain was found a few times. Its antigen is unknown. An end of the junction differs from the germline gene, which may be a read error. Since all of the isolated RNA was reverse transcribed, expressed TCRB transcripts were what got sequenced. Clones were sequenced by immunoSEQ multiplex PCR, and TCRdb holds only the in-frame ones, with some missing. The sample shows about 120,000 clones, about a sixth of them seen only once. The data are from a study of beta chain features in type 1 diabetes. Germline V gene data show CDR1 as WSHSY and CDR2 as SAAADI. This CDR3 has 12 residues. The study's findings and limits: The study found moderately but significantly shorter TCRB CDR3s in all four CD4+ subsets of Type 1 diabetes patients.

The chain links TRBV10-2 to TRBJ2-7, with 9 nucleotides matching TRBD1. What was sequenced was central memory CD4+ T cells from blood. The origin of this receptor is a man younger than 40 with type 1 diabetes. The CDR3 sequence: CASSESGTGRSF. The CDR3 DNA reads as TGCGCCAGCAGTGAGTCGGGGACAGGGCGGAGCTTC.